This TCR beta chain originates from a study of T-cell memory formation after mild COVID-19. Only a few counts were recorded for this clonotype. V dropped 5 bases and J dropped 0; count of bases not matched to a gene: 4. CDR3 length equals 14 residues. The germline V gene encodes CDR1 MNHEY and CDR2 SVGEGT. In TCRdb, the 5' RACE reads were re-called with MiXCR into one record per CDR3 protein. The table includes about 320,000 distinct CDR3 sequences, 13% to 15% detected once. This sequence originates from a man aged 18 to 30 who had mild COVID-19 (a few samples of this study predate the infection). Cell type and time point are not known. This chain connects TRBV6-2 or TRBV6-3 to TRBJ2-7, with 7 bases fitting TRBD1. The sample comprised PBMCs or a T cell subset sorted from them (not recorded which). The DNA for the CDR3 is TGTGCCAGCAGTCAGGGACAGAGCTCCTACGAGCAGTACTTC. Encoded protein: CASSQGQSSYEQYF.